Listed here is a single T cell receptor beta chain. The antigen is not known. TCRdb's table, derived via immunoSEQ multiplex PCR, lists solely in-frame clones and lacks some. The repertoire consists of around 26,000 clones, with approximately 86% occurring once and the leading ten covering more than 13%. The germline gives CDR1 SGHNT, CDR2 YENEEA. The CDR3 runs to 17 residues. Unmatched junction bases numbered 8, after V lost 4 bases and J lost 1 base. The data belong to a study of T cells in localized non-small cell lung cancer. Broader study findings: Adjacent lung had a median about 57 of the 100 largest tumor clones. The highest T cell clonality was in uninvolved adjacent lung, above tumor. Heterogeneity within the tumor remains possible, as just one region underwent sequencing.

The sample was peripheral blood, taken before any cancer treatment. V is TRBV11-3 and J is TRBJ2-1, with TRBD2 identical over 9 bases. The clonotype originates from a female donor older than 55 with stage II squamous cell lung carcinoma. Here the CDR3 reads CASSSQVTSGSYNEQFF. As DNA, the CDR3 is TGTGCCAGCAGCTCCCAGGTGACTAGCGGATCCTACAATGAGCAGTTCTTC.